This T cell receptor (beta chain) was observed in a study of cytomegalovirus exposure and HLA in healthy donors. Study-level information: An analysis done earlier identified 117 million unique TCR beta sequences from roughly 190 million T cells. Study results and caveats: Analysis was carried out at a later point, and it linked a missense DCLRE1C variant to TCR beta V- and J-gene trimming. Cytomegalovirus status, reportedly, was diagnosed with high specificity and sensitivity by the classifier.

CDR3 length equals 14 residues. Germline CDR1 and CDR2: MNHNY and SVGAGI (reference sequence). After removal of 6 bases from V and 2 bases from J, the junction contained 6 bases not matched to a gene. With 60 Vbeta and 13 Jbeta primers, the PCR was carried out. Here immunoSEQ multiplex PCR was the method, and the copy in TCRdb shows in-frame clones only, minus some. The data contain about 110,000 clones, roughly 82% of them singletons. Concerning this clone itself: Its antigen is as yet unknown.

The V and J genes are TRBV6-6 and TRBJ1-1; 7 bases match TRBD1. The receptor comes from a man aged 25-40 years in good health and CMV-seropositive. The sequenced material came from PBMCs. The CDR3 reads CASSQQGLNTEAFF. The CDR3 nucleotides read TGTGCCAGCAGCCAACAGGGGTTAAACACTGAAGCTTTCTTT.